The 16 T cell receptor beta chains listed next were all sequenced from one sample in a study of control samples from healthy donors and cancer patients (TCRdb year 2020). The library came from the immunoSEQ multiplex PCR assay. TCRdb carries this immuneACCESS record with in-frame sequences only. Its versions omit some clonotypes, under half of them owing to an unresolved V gene in the studies checked, with the rest unexplained. In all, the sample holds 100,000 to 150,000 clones, and about 87% of those were seen once. The ten largest clones represent about 2.7% of the sample. The source material was blood. These receptors originate from a man aged 60 to 69 in good health.

The chain uses TRBV15 and TRBJ1-1; unclear D gene. Germline V lookup: CDR1 LNHNV, CDR2 YYDKDF (reference sequence). V was shortened by 0 bases and J by 5 bases, with 10 bases between the two germline ends. This CDR3 is built from 14 residues. The CDR3, as DNA: TGTGCCACCAGCAGAGAGATGAGAAATACTGAAGCTTTCTTT. The encoded protein is CATSREMRNTEAFF.

The CDR3 nucleotides are TGTGCCTGGGTAGCGGGGGGTTACACAGATACGCAGTATTTT. This gives the protein CAWVAGGYTDTQYF. V and J are TRBV30 and TRBJ2-3, with TRBD2 matching over 10 bases. V lost 5 bases, J lost 2 bases, and 4 bases stayed unmatched. CDR1 GTSNPN and CDR2 SVGIG come from the germline V gene (reference sequence). There are 14 residues in the CDR3.

This chain uses TRBV19 with TRBJ1-5; a weak D match, TRBD1 (6 bases). V was clipped by 5 bases and J by 12 bases, with 14 bases between them. From germline, CDR1 is LNHDA and CDR2 SQIVND (reference sequence). The CDR3 runs to 12 residues. CDR3 amino acids: CASSWDKSGQHF. The DNA of the CDR3 is TGTGCCAGTAGTTGGGACAAATCGGGCCAGCATTTT.

This clone came up once. The chain uses TRBV5-1 and TRBJ2-3; 9 bases line up with TRBD1. In germline, CDR1 is SGHRS, CDR2 YFSETQ. This CDR3 region has 15 residues. V shed 4 bases and J 3 bases; nucleotides not matched to a gene: 6. CDR3 sequence reads: CASSPGQGKTDTQYF. CDR3 bases: TGCGCCAGCAGCCCGGGACAGGGTAAGACAGATACGCAGTATTTT. Combining the CDR3 with reference TRBV5-1 and TRBJ2-3 gives the whole variable domain KAGVTQTPRYLIKTRGQQVTLSCSPISGHRSVSWYQQTPGQGLQFLFEYFSETQRNKGNFPGRFSGRQFSNSRSEMNVSTLELGDSALYLCASSPGQGKTDTQYFGPGTRLTVL.

The chain has TRBV24-1 and TRBJ1-1, with D unresolved. Trimming left V 2 bases short and J 0 bases short, with 9 bases between. CDR3 length equals 15 residues. Per the germline V gene, CDR1 is KGHDR and CDR2 is SFDVKD. The CDR3 sequence: CATSDSRALNTEAFF. The CDR3 DNA reads TGTGCCACCAGTGATTCGAGGGCTTTGAACACTGAAGCTTTCTTT.

The chain combines TRBV7-2 with TRBJ1-3; D remains ambiguous. Germline CDR1 reads SGHTA; CDR2 reads FQGNSA. The germline V and J ends were trimmed by 4 bases and 4 bases, with 8 bases remaining between them. This CDR3 region has 13 residues. The CDR3, as DNA: TGTGCCAGCAGCTCCTTACACGGAAACACCATATATTTT. It yields the protein CASSSLHGNTIYF.

The V gene is TRBV10-3, the J gene TRBJ1-4; possible D gene TRBD1, 5 bases. Trimming stripped 9 bases from V and 8 bases from J, with 19 bases between. The CDR3 sequence is 14 residues long. From germline, CDR1 is ENHRY and CDR2 SYGVKD. CDR3: CAIGDGGSYEKLFF. CDR3 in DNA: TGTGCCATTGGGGACGGGGGAAGCTACGAAAAACTGTTTTTT.

The chain employs TRBV4-1 and TRBJ2-7, with D possibly being TRBD1 (6 bases). V gave up 1 base and J gave up 0 bases, with 13 bases separating them. CDR1 is MGHRA and CDR2 is YSYEKL in the germline V gene. The CDR3 loop spans 16 amino acids. CDR3 sequence (DNA): TGCGCCAGCAGCCAAGTAACGGCAGGGGTCTCCTACGAGCAGTACTTC. It codes for CASSQVTAGVSYEQYF.

The chain uses TRBV5-1 and TRBJ1-2; a weak D match, TRBD1 (5 bases). CDR1 SGHRS and CDR2 YFSETQ come from the germline V gene. The length of the CDR3 is 13 residues. The V gene lost 4 bases and the J gene lost 8 bases, with 15 bases spanning the gap. The CDR3 nucleotides are TGCGCCAGCAGCCCTTTCGACAGTCAGGGCTACACCTTC. Amino acid sequence: CASSPFDSQGYTF. The full variable domain, rest sourced from reference TRBV5-1 and TRBJ1-2, is KAGVTQTPRYLIKTRGQQVTLSCSPISGHRSVSWYQQTPGQGLQFLFEYFSETQRNKGNFPGRFSGRQFSNSRSEMNVSTLELGDSALYLCASSPFDSQGYTFGSGTRLTVV.

The chain combines TRBV18 with TRBJ2-4; D is unclear. Trimming removed 1 base from V and 0 bases from J, with 7 bases in between. The CDR3 covers 15 residues. Germline values: CDR1 KGHSH, CDR2 LQKENI. The DNA of the CDR3 is TGTGCCAGCTCACCACTAGATTTAGCCAAAAACATTCAGTACTTC. Translation: CASSPLDLAKNIQYF.

This clone was seen once. This CDR3 is CASRNQQGNNQPQHF. CDR3 in DNA: TGTGCCAGCAGAAATCAGCAGGGGAACAATCAGCCCCAGCATTTT. The J gene is TRBJ1-5, the V gene TRBV28, with D possibly TRBD1 on 6 matching bases. The V gene lost 6 bases and the J gene lost 3 bases, with 15 bases spanning the gap. The CDR3 has 15 residues. CDR1 is MDHEN, CDR2 SYDVKM, per germline.

This rearrangement joins TRBV7-9 to TRBJ1-2, with D possibly matching TRBD1 (5 bases). The length of the CDR3 is 14 residues. Germline V gene lookup returns CDR1 SEHNR and CDR2 FQNEAQ (reference sequence). Trimming left V 5 bases short and J 6 bases short, with 16 bases between. CDR3 DNA: TGTGCCAGCAGCCAGGACACCCAGGGCAATGGCTACACCTTC. It codes for CASSQDTQGNGYTF.

The V gene is TRBV7-2, the J gene TRBJ2-3; 8 nucleotides line up with TRBD1. J was trimmed by 1 base and V by 6 bases; bases with no gene match: 6. There are 15 residues in the CDR3. The germline CDR1 and CDR2 sequences are SGHTA and FQGNSA. The CDR3 nucleotides are TGTGCCAGCAGATCACGACAGGGGCGCACAGATACGCAGTATTTT. This codes for CASRSRQGRTDTQYF.

The chain carries TRBV9 and TRBJ2-3; no clear D. The germline CDR1 and CDR2 sequences are SGDLS and YYNGEE. The CDR3 contains 14 residues. Trimming shortened V by 0 bases and J by 10 bases, and 15 bases separated the two germline ends. The CDR3 protein is CASSVDPTAVSQYF. Written as DNA, the CDR3 is TGTGCCAGCAGCGTAGACCCGACCGCGGTATCGCAGTATTTT. Combining the CDR3 with reference TRBV9 and TRBJ2-3 gives the whole variable domain DSGVTQTPKHLITATGQRVTLRCSPRSGDLSVYWYQQSLDQGLQFLIQYYNGEERAKGNILERFSAQQFPDLHSELNLSSLELGDSALYFCASSVDPTAVSQYFGPGTRLTVL.

Concerning this clone: One end of the junction does not line up with germline, which may come from a read error. V is TRBV7-2 and J is TRBJ2-1; possibly TRBD2 for D (5 bases). There are 13 residues in the CDR3. Germline V gives CDR1 SGHTA, CDR2 FQGNSA. The CDR3 loop is CASSLADQLEQFF. As DNA, the CDR3 is TGTGCCAGCAGCCTAGCAGACCAGCTTGAGCAGTTCTTC.

The CDR3 DNA reads TGCAGCGTTGAGAGGACAATGAACACTGAAGCTTTCTTT. Its protein product is CSVERTMNTEAFF. This chain connects TRBV29-1 to TRBJ1-1; weak D call: TRBD1 (5 bases). The CDR3 consists of 13 residues. The V gene's germline CDR1 is SQVTM and CDR2 ANQGSEA. Trimming left V 3 bases short and J 0 bases short, with 8 bases between.